These T cell receptor beta chains were read from a single sample in a study of cytomegalovirus exposure and HLA in healthy donors. TCRdb keeps only in-frame clones here, not all; method: immunoSEQ multiplex PCR. The sample includes hundreds of thousands of clones, roughly 68% of them seen just once. Sequencing used PBMCs. These receptors all stem from a man aged 35 to 55 in good health and CMV-seropositive. Both conserved end residues are part of each CDR3. A D gene is named only where the DNA matches it firmly. Clone size is shown for a subset of rows, as once, few, many or a class of expanded clone.

CDR3 DNA | CDR3 protein | V gene | clone size | J gene | D gene
TGTGCCAGCAGCTTAGTTATGGGGGGATTGCCTGAAGCTTTCTTT | CASSLVMGGLPEAFF | TRBV7-9 | NA | TRBJ1-1 | NA
TGTGCCAGCTCACCGTGGGAGGGCTCTGGAAACACCATATATTTT | CASSPWEGSGNTIYF | TRBV18 | few | TRBJ1-3 | NA
TGTGCCAGCAGCGAAGGGAGTGGCACAGATACGCAGTATTTT | CASSEGSGTDTQYF | TRBV4-2 | NA | TRBJ2-3 | NA
TGTGCCAGTAGTATCGGCGAGGGGACTCCTCAAGAGACCCAGTACTTC | CASSIGEGTPQETQYF | TRBV19 | NA | TRBJ2-5 | NA
TGTGCCAGCAGGGGTACAGGAGATCGCACCGGGGAGCTGTTTTTT | CASRGTGDRTGELFF | TRBV28 | few | TRBJ2-2 | NA
TGCAGCGCCTCCATGGAAGTGGAGGAGACCCAGTACTTC | CSASMEVEETQYF | TRBV29-1 | NA | TRBJ2-5 | NA
TGTGCCAGCAGCTTGGATGGGACTACCTACAATGAGCAGTTCTTC | CASSLDGTTYNEQFF | TRBV5-4 | once | TRBJ2-1 | TRBD2
TGCAGTGCCTGGGCGGGGGGCGACAATCCGAATGAGCAGTTCTTC | CSAWAGGDNPNEQFF | TRBV29-1 | few | TRBJ2-1 | TRBD2
TGCGCCAGCAGCTCTCAGGGGGCAGGCTATGGCTACACCTTC | CASSSQGAGYGYTF | TRBV5-1 | once | TRBJ1-2 | TRBD1
TGTGCCAGCAGCCGACAGGTATCTAGCACAGATACGCAGTATTTT | CASSRQVSSTDTQYF | TRBV7-9 | few | TRBJ2-3 | NA
TGTGCCAGCTCACCGGGGACAGGGGGCTTATACGAGCAGTACTTC | CASSPGTGGLYEQYF | TRBV18 | NA | TRBJ2-7 | TRBD1
TGTGCCAGCAGTGAAATGGGTAGCGGGGGGTTTAGGAAGAACGAGCAGTACTTC | CASSEMGSGGFRKNEQYF | TRBV6-1 | NA | TRBJ2-7 | TRBD2
TGTGCCAGCAGTTTAATACAGGTCCACCCCTACGAGCAGTACTTC | CASSLIQVHPYEQYF | TRBV27 | NA | TRBJ2-7 | NA
TGTGCCAGCAGCTCCCTGGGACAGGGGGCTGAAAAACTGTTTTTT | CASSSLGQGAEKLFF | TRBV6-6 | NA | TRBJ1-4 | TRBD1
TGTGCCATCGGACCATTGGGCGAGGGTTCCGAGCAGTACTTC | CAIGPLGEGSEQYF | TRBV10-3 | NA | TRBJ2-7 | NA
TGTGCCAGCAGCTTAACCGGGTTTGGAGTCTATGGCTACACCTTC | CASSLTGFGVYGYTF | TRBV7-2 | few | TRBJ1-2 | NA
TGCGCCAGCAGCCGCGCCGGGACAGGGTTGAACGAGCAGTACTTC | CASSRAGTGLNEQYF | TRBV5-1 | NA | TRBJ2-7 | TRBD1
TGTGCCAGCAGCACCGGGACAGCCTATAATTCACCCCTCCACTTT | CASSTGTAYNSPLHF | TRBV6-5 | NA | TRBJ1-6 | TRBD1
TGTGCCAGCTCCCCGAGTGGAGGGAGTAACTCCTATAATTCACCCCTCCACTTT | CASSPSGGSNSYNSPLHF | TRBV9 | NA | TRBJ1-6 | NA
TGTGCCAGCAGCCGGGGGGGCGGAGAAGCCGAGCAGTACTTC | CASSRGGGEAEQYF | TRBV7-2 | NA | TRBJ2-7 | TRBD2
TGTGCCAGCAGTGGGGGAGAAGATTTGAACACTGAAGCTTTCTTT | CASSGGEDLNTEAFF | TRBV2 | NA | TRBJ1-1 | NA
TGTGCCAGTTGGACAGGGATGGTTGGAAACACCATATATTTT | CASWTGMVGNTIYF | TRBV7-2 | NA | TRBJ1-3 | TRBD1
TGTGCCACGGGACAGGGGGAGGTTAGAAATGGCTACACCTTC | CATGQGEVRNGYTF | TRBV6-5 | NA | TRBJ1-2 | TRBD1
TGCGCCAGCAGCCAAGAAGTCGGCTACGAGCAGTACTTC | CASSQEVGYEQYF | TRBV4-1 | NA | TRBJ2-7 | NA
TGTGCCAGCAGCTTGGGGGTTAACTACGAGCAGTACTTC | CASSLGVNYEQYF | TRBV5-4 | NA | TRBJ2-7 | NA
TGTGCCAGCAATGGTAGGGGCCAAGAGACCCAGTACTTC | CASNGRGQETQYF | TRBV7-6 | few | TRBJ2-5 | NA
TGTGCCAGTAGTAGCCCACGGACAGGGGGCGACGAAAAACTGTTTTTT | CASSSPRTGGDEKLFF | TRBV19 | NA | TRBJ1-4 | TRBD1
TGCGCCAGCAGCCACAATCAAGGGACAGCTGGAAACACCATATATTTT | CASSHNQGTAGNTIYF | TRBV4-1 | few | TRBJ1-3 | TRBD1
TGTGCCAGTAGCCAGGGGACGGTTACTAACTATGGCTACACCTTC | CASSQGTVTNYGYTF | TRBV19 | NA | TRBJ1-2 | NA
TGTGCCATCAGTGTGGGGCAGGGCGCGAATCAGCCCCAGCATTTT | CAISVGQGANQPQHF | TRBV10-3 | NA | TRBJ1-5 | NA
TGTGCCAGCTCAGGGCCATTCCAGGGCGACGAGCAGTACTTC | CASSGPFQGDEQYF | TRBV18 | NA | TRBJ2-7 | NA
TGTGCCAGCAGCTTGGACAGGGCAAGCTACAATGAGCAGTTCTTC | CASSLDRASYNEQFF | TRBV5-4 | NA | TRBJ2-1 | NA
TGTGCCAGCAGTTTTTTAGGGGCTAACTATGGCTACACCTTC | CASSFLGANYGYTF | TRBV27 | NA | TRBJ1-2 | NA
TGTGCCGGTCGACAGGGGGGGAACACTGAAGCTTTCTTT | CAGRQGGNTEAFF | TRBV6-6 | NA | TRBJ1-1 | TRBD1
TGTGCCAGCAGTTTGACGGAGGGAAGCAATCAGCCCCAGCATTTT | CASSLTEGSNQPQHF | TRBV28 | NA | TRBJ1-5 | NA
TGCGCCAGCAGCCAAACCGGACTACAAGAGACCCGGTACTTC | CASSQTGLQETRYF | TRBV4-1 | NA | TRBJ2-5 | NA
TGTGCCAGCAGCGTAGCAGACTCCTACGAGCAGTACTTC | CASSVADSYEQYF | TRBV9 | NA | TRBJ2-7 | NA
TGTGCCAGCAGTTGGACAGGGCTTGGCGGCTACACCTTC | CASSWTGLGGYTF | TRBV28 | NA | TRBJ1-2 | TRBD1
TGTGCCAGCCGACGCGGGGTTCACAATGAGCAGTTCTTC | CASRRGVHNEQFF | TRBV27 | NA | TRBJ2-1 | NA
TGTGCCAGCAGCTTATCCGGACAGGCCGGAGAGACCCAGTACTTC | CASSLSGQAGETQYF | TRBV5-4 | NA | TRBJ2-5 | TRBD1
TGTGCCATCAATACGGGGTCAGATACGCAGTATTTT | CAINTGSDTQYF | TRBV10-3 | NA | TRBJ2-3 | NA
TGCAGCGGCCTGCGGGGGTTCACTGAAGCTTTCTTT | CSGLRGFTEAFF | TRBV29-1 | few | TRBJ1-1 | NA